The sequence of this T cell receptor beta chain was determined in a study of T cell responses to AZD1222 COVID-19 vaccine. At the level of the study: Pooled in the analysis were second doses at about 4 or about 12 weeks.

The method was immunoSEQ multiplex PCR; TCRdb's version includes in-frame clones alone and lacks a portion of them. Among some 170,000 clones listed, about 92% were seen once. Findings and caveats of the study: When two AZD1222 doses had been given, Spike-specific TCR breadth and depth rose.

The V gene's germline CDR1 is SNHLY and CDR2 FYNNEI. The CDR3 is made up of 13 amino acids. Trimming took off 3 bases at V and 1 base at J, with 6 bases between the two ends. With respect to this clone: Its specificity is unknown.

The chain has TRBV2 and TRBJ1-2; perhaps TRBD1 as D (5 bases). This sample comprised peripheral blood, obtained on day 0 of AZD1222 vaccination. The source of this sequence is an adult in good health. The CDR3 nucleotides read TGTGCCAGCAGTGACAGGGTTAACTATGGCTACACCTTC. The encoded protein is CASSDRVNYGYTF. Full variable domain (remainder filled in from reference TRBV2 and TRBJ1-2): EPEVTQTPSHQVTQMGQEVILRCVPISNHLYFYWYRQILGQKVEFLVSFYNNEISEKSEIFDDQFSVERPDGSNFTLKIRSTKLEDSAMYFCASSDRVNYGYTFGSGTRLTVV.